This T cell receptor beta chain emerged from a study of blood T cell repertoires in COVID-19. Study at large: Sites in the United States, Italy and Spain provided acute and convalescent COVID-19 samples. The cDNA or gDNA used as material had been derived from T cells, B-cell-depleted T cells, or PBMCs.

Germline V gene lookup returns CDR1 LNHDA and CDR2 SQIVND (reference sequence). Between the trimmed V and J ends, which lost 4 bases and 4 bases, there was a span of 16 bases. This CDR3 has 15 residues. Authors' methods: Estimated nucleated cell counts came from reference gene primer amplification. TCRdb's table, derived via immunoSEQ multiplex PCR, lists solely in-frame clones and lacks some. That table is the source of V, J and clone size, and D and trimming were worked out from the DNA. The sample includes over 20,000 clones, around 92% seen only once; the top ten take under 6.5%. The chain uses TRBV19 and TRBJ1-1, with D tentatively TRBD1 (5 bases). The sequence was collected from a human donor in a cohort sampled during active COVID-19. Sequencing used peripheral blood. CDR3 sequence reads: CASSTTGDPSTEAFF. CDR3 DNA: TGTGCCAGTAGTACAACAGGAGACCCTAGCACTGAAGCTTTCTTT.